Following are 23 T cell receptor beta chains from one sample sequenced in a study of T cell responses to AZD1222 COVID-19 vaccine. Libraries were prepared by immunoSEQ multiplex PCR; TCRdb keeps only in-frame clonotypes and omits some of them. This table holds tens of thousands of clones, 70% to 90% found once. The sequencing used peripheral blood, collected 28 days after the second dose of the MenACWY control vaccine. The receptors were sampled from an adult who received the MenACWY meningococcal vaccine as a control.

The V call is TRBV7-9, the J call TRBJ1-1; D unresolved. Trimming took 8 bases from V and 0 from J, leaving 10 bases between them. The CDR3 extends over 13 amino acids. Germline assignment: CDR1 SEHNR and CDR2 FQNEAQ (reference sequence). In DNA form, the CDR3 reads TGTGCCAGCCCCGATGGGATGAACACTGAAGCTTTCTTT. It codes for CASPDGMNTEAFF.

V gene TRBV5-6 combines with J gene TRBJ2-7; a possible D gene is TRBD1 (6 bases). The V gene's germline CDR1 is SGHDT and CDR2 YYEEEE. The CDR3 is made up of 12 amino acids. The V gene lost 4 bases and the J gene lost 5 bases, with 10 bases spanning the gap. CDR3 loop: CASSRDTHEQYF. In DNA form, the CDR3 reads TGTGCCAGCAGCCGGGACACTCACGAGCAGTACTTC.

This chain joins TRBV2 and TRBJ1-4; no clear D. Germline assignment: CDR1 SNHLY and CDR2 FYNNEI. Trimming removed 8 bases from V and 4 bases from J, with 20 bases in between. The CDR3 extends over 16 amino acids. The CDR3 protein is CASAIGTLRGNEKLFF. As DNA, the CDR3 is TGTGCCAGCGCCATAGGTACCCTGCGGGGTAATGAAAAACTGTTTTTT.

This clone showed up just a few times. This chain connects TRBV5-6 to TRBJ2-1; no definite D call. This CDR3 is built from 12 residues. Germline V gives CDR1 SGHDT, CDR2 YYEEEE. V lost 0 bases to trimming and J lost 9 bases, with 7 bases between them. CDR3 loop: CASSLGGFEQFF. CDR3 DNA sequence: TGTGCCAGCAGCTTGGGTGGGTTTGAGCAGTTCTTC.

This sequence joins TRBV6-6 and TRBJ1-2; D uncertain. Germline V gives CDR1 MNHNY, CDR2 SVGAGI (reference sequence). V lost 6 bases and J lost 4, with 12 bases in between. The CDR3 covers 13 residues. This chain's CDR3 is CASSPEPVYGYTF. The CDR3 DNA sequence: TGTGCCAGCAGCCCGGAACCCGTCTATGGCTACACCTTC.

The J gene is TRBJ2-5, the V gene TRBV3-1 (or the pseudogene TRBV3-2); D possibly corresponds to TRBD1 (5 bases). This CDR3 has 13 amino acids. V dropped 1 base and J dropped 5 bases, with 8 bases sitting between them. CDR1 LGHDT and CDR2 YNNKEL come from the germline V gene (reference sequence). CDR3 sequence reads: CASSQGGRETQYF. The CDR3 nucleotides read TGTGCCAGCAGCCAAGGGGGCCGGGAGACCCAGTACTTC.

The chain couples TRBV25-1 to TRBJ2-7; 8 nucleotides match TRBD2. CDR1 is MGHDK, CDR2 SYGVNS, per germline. Losses at the gene ends were 5 bases for V and 0 bases for J; bases not matched to a gene: 12. The CDR3 is 17 amino acids. CDR3: CASSSSGRGPSSYEQYF. The CDR3 DNA reads TGTGCCAGCAGTTCTTCCGGGAGGGGCCCTAGCTCCTACGAGCAGTACTTC.

The chain couples TRBV11-2 to TRBJ2-7; D is unclear. Germline V CDR1 and CDR2: SGHAT, FQNNGV. The CDR3 covers 12 residues. V shed 5 bases and J shed 1 base, with 6 bases lying between them. CDR3 bases: TGTGCCAGCAGCCCACTATCCTACGAGCAGTACTTC. Translated, it gives CASSPLSYEQYF.

The V gene is TRBV29-1, the J gene TRBJ1-1; perhaps TRBD1 as D (6 bases). The CDR3 is made up of 12 amino acids. Trimming removed 5 bases from V and 3 bases from J, with 10 bases in between. Germline CDR1 reads SQVTM; CDR2 reads ANQGSEA. The CDR3 protein is CSVYRAYTEAFF. CDR3 coding DNA: TGCAGCGTTTACAGGGCTTACACTGAAGCTTTCTTT.

The chain uses TRBV15 and TRBJ2-7; D unresolved. The CDR3 has 12 residues. Trimming stripped 1 base from V and 9 bases from J, with 10 bases between. The V gene's germline CDR1 is LNHNV and CDR2 YYDKDF (reference sequence). The CDR3 region has the DNA TGTGCCACCAGCAGAGGGGAACCTACGCAGTACTTC. It codes for CATSRGEPTQYF.

This rearrangement joins TRBV28 to TRBJ1-1; TRBD1 is a possible D gene (6 bases). There are 13 residues in the CDR3. Germline V gene data show CDR1 as MDHEN and CDR2 as SYDVKM. V was clipped by 8 bases and J by 4 bases, with 14 bases between them. CDR3 residues: CASGFTGFTEAFF. CDR3 nucleotide sequence: TGTGCCAGCGGATTTACAGGGTTCACTGAAGCTTTCTTT.

CDR3 DNA sequence: TGCGCCAGCAGCTTGGCCGTGGGGGAGGCATACGAGCAGTACTTC. Translation: CASSLAVGEAYEQYF. V is TRBV5-1 and J is TRBJ2-7, with D perhaps TRBD2 (6 bases). The CDR3 sequence is 15 residues long. Germline CDR1 reads SGHRS; CDR2 reads YFSETQ. V lost 0 bases, J lost 4 bases, and 14 bases lay in between.

V is TRBV5-1 and J is TRBJ1-2; TRBD1 matches 9 bases. The CDR3 is 15 residues long. Per the germline V gene, CDR1 is SGHRS and CDR2 is YFSETQ. V trimming: 2 bases; J trimming: 4 bases; junction bases outside the gene matches: 6. The CDR3 loop is CASSFDRGTPYGYTF. The CDR3 nucleotides read TGCGCCAGCAGCTTTGACAGGGGGACCCCCTATGGCTACACCTTC.

In nucleotides, the CDR3 is TGCGCCAGCAGCTTGGAGGGAAGTCCTGAAGCTTTCTTT. Its protein is CASSLEGSPEAFF. V is TRBV5-1 and J is TRBJ1-1, with D unresolved. Per the germline V gene, CDR1 is SGHRS and CDR2 is YFSETQ. The CDR3 totals 13 residues. V dropped 0 bases and J dropped 6 bases, with 9 bases sitting between them.

The rearrangement links TRBV5-6 to TRBJ1-2; no clear D. Trimming left V 5 bases short and J 4 bases short, with 6 bases between. The CDR3 loop spans 11 amino acids. Per the germline V gene, CDR1 is SGHDT and CDR2 is YYEEEE. CDR3 loop: CASSRSYGYTF. CDR3 nucleotide sequence: TGTGCCAGCAGTCGCTCCTATGGCTACACCTTC.

The sample holds one count of this clone. The chain carries TRBV7-2 and TRBJ1-2; no definite D call. The V end was cut by 1 base, the J end by 8 bases, with 8 bases between. Germline loops: CDR1 SGHTA, CDR2 FQGNSA. The CDR3 is 12 residues long. The CDR3 coding sequence is TGTGCCAGCAGCTTAGTCGTGGCAGGCTACACCTTC. Translation gives CASSLVVAGYTF.

V usage is TRBV7-9 and J usage is TRBJ1-4; 8 bases agree with TRBD1. V lost 5 bases, J lost 7 bases, and 6 bases stayed unmatched. This CDR3 is 14 amino acids long. Germline assignment: CDR1 SEHNR and CDR2 FQNEAQ (reference sequence). Written as DNA, the CDR3 is TGTGCCAGCAGCACCAGGGGGCGCGGTGAAAAACTGTTTTTT. This gives the protein CASSTRGRGEKLFF.

J is TRBJ2-5 and V is TRBV30, with unresolved D. With 3 bases removed from V and 4 bases from J, the gap between germline ends came to 12 bases. The CDR3 covers 13 residues. Per germline, CDR1 GTSNPN and CDR2 SVGIG (reference sequence). The CDR3 DNA reads as TGTGCCTGGAGCCCGAACGGGCGAGAGACCCAGTACTTC. Its protein product is CAWSPNGRETQYF.

The gene calls are TRBV5-1 and TRBJ2-6; D gene ambiguous. Germline CDR1 is SGHRS and CDR2 is YFSETQ. The CDR3 runs 15 residues. The V gene lost 4 bases and the J gene lost 3 bases, with 11 bases spanning the gap. CDR3 residues: CASSLSWDGANVLTF. The CDR3, as DNA: TGCGCCAGCAGCCTTTCTTGGGATGGGGCCAACGTCCTGACTTTC.

This chain uses TRBV19 with TRBJ1-5; no clear D gene. Germline-derived CDR1 and CDR2 are LNHDA and SQIVND (reference sequence). Trimming took 3 bases from V and 5 from J, leaving 5 bases between them. The CDR3 covers 12 residues. The CDR3 sequence: CASSMLHQPQHF. CDR3 in DNA: TGTGCCAGTAGTATGCTCCATCAGCCCCAGCATTTT.

This clone was detected only once. V usage is TRBV24-1 and J usage is TRBJ2-5, with a possible D match to TRBD1 (6 bases). CDR3 length: 15 residues. V gave up 7 bases and J gave up 0 bases, with 14 bases separating them. CDR1 and CDR2 (germline): KGHDR, SFDVKD. The CDR3 protein is CATSAPRGDQETQYF. CDR3 sequence (DNA): TGTGCCACCAGCGCCCCCAGGGGCGACCAAGAGACCCAGTACTTC.

This rearrangement joins TRBV7-3 to TRBJ2-5; perhaps TRBD2 as D (6 bases). V was cut by 5 bases and J by 2 bases, with 12 bases left in between. CDR1 and CDR2 from the germline V gene are SGHTA and FQGTGA. This CDR3 contains 14 residues. This chain's CDR3 is CASSRGDLQETQYF. CDR3 DNA: TGTGCCAGCAGCCGTGGGGACTTACAAGAGACCCAGTACTTC.

This clone was observed a handful of times. The chain is built from TRBV6-6 and TRBJ1-1; no clear D. The CDR3 has 14 residues. From germline, CDR1 is MNHNY and CDR2 SVGAGI (reference sequence). The V gene lost 4 bases and the J gene lost 4 bases, with 13 bases spanning the gap. The CDR3 nucleotides read TGTGCCAGCAGTTTCGGGTCCTCTGGCACTGAAGCTTTCTTT. This encodes CASSFGSSGTEAFF.